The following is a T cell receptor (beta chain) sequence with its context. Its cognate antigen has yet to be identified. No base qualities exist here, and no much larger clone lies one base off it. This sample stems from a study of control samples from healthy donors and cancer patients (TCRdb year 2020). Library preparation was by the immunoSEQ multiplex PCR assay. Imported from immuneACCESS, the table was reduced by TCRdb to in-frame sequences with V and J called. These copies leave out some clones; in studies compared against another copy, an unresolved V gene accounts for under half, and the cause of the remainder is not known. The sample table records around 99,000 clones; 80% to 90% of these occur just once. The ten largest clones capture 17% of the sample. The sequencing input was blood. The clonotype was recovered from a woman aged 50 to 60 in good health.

The CDR3 protein sequence reads: CASSLYVADTQYF. In nucleotide form, the sequence is TGTGCCAGCAGCTTATACGTTGCAGATACGCAGTATTTT. The chain joins TRBV7-2 to TRBJ2-3, with the D gene not confidently named. The junction carries 7 bases between V and J, which are trimmed by 2 bases and 4 bases respectively. The CDR3 covers 13 residues, taking in both the cysteine and the phenylalanine. The entry retains the CDR3 DNA only, 39 bases that are in frame from base 1. CDR1 and CDR2 are read off the germline V gene as SGHTA and FQGNSA.